A single sample gave rise to the 29 T cell receptor beta chains below, sequenced in a study of cytomegalovirus exposure and HLA in healthy donors (dated by TCRdb to the late 2010s). The method behind the library was the immunoSEQ multiplex PCR assay. A mixture of 60 forward primers for TCR Vbeta segments and 13 reverse primers for TCR Jbeta segments was used in the multiplex PCR. In TCRdb, the immuneACCESS table is reduced to in-frame sequences with V and J assigned. These tables do not hold every clone; where another copy was compared, an unresolved V gene accounts for under half, and the others remain unexplained. Recorded for this sample are fewer than 150,000 clones; about 80% of them occurred a single time. About 5% of the sample lies in the top ten. The sequenced sample was PBMCs. These receptor sequences come from a male donor in good health and CMV-seronegative.

The rearrangement joins TRBV5-1 to TRBJ1-1; perhaps TRBD1 as D (5 bases). CDR3 length equals 13 residues. The V gene's germline CDR1 is SGHRS and CDR2 YFSETQ. The V end was cut by 4 bases, the J end by 7 bases, with 14 bases between. DNA of the CDR3: TGCGCCAGCAGCGGGGACTTCGGATTTGAAGCTTTCTTT. Translated: CASSGDFGFEAFF.

The rearrangement links TRBV7-9 to TRBJ2-3; maybe TRBD1 (5 bases). The CDR3 loop spans 14 amino acids. V lost 1 base to trimming and J lost 1 base, with 6 bases between them. Looked up from germline, CDR1 is SEHNR and CDR2 is FQNEAQ (reference sequence). CDR3: CASSLGGRTDTQYF. The CDR3 DNA sequence: TGTGCCAGCAGCTTAGGGGGCCGCACAGATACGCAGTATTTT.

Details on this clone: The limits of the CDR3 on the DNA are not certain, so only TCRdb's listed CDR3 is given. The genes are TRBV29-1 and TRBJ2-7; the DNA was not used to check the table's D call, TRBD1. Germline V gene lookup returns CDR1 SQVTM and CDR2 ANQGSEA. The CDR3 adds up to 13 amino acids, both ends counted. The CDR3 here is CSVVGWGSDRESF.

This rearrangement joins TRBV7-6 to TRBJ1-2, with D hard to call. The CDR3 is made up of 15 amino acids. Trimming took 1 base from V and 6 from J, leaving 15 bases between them. Germline V gene data show CDR1 as SGHVS and CDR2 as FNYEAQ. This CDR3 reads CASSLGVGRQDGYTF. CDR3 in DNA: TGTGCCAGCAGCTTAGGTGTGGGGAGGCAGGATGGCTACACCTTC.

The V call is TRBV7-9, the J call TRBJ2-7; 7 nucleotides agree with TRBD2. Unmatched junction bases numbered 6, after V lost 7 bases and J lost 3 bases. This CDR3 spans 13 amino acids. Per germline, CDR1 SEHNR and CDR2 FQNEAQ (reference sequence). The CDR3 loop reads CASNRAGYYEQYF. DNA for the CDR3: TGTGCCAGCAACCGAGCGGGGTACTACGAGCAGTACTTC.

The gene calls are TRBV27 and TRBJ1-4; D remains ambiguous. The CDR3 consists of 14 residues. Germline loops: CDR1 MNHEY, CDR2 SMNVEV (reference sequence). V lost 5 bases and J 7 bases, leaving 14 bases between the germline ends. In DNA form, the CDR3 reads TGTGCCAGCAGTGCCCATGGGGAGGGTGAAAAACTGTTTTTT. It translates to CASSAHGEGEKLFF.

The chain couples TRBV7-8 to TRBJ1-1; 8 bases line up with TRBD1. This CDR3 is 13 amino acids long. Germline lookup yields CDR1 SGHVS and CDR2 FQNEAQ. J was trimmed by 5 bases and V by 4 bases; bases with no gene match: 3. CDR3 region: CASSYRGRTEAFF. CDR3 DNA sequence: TGTGCCAGCAGCTACAGGGGGAGGACTGAAGCTTTCTTT.

The chain joins TRBV5-1 to TRBJ2-7; weak D call: TRBD1 (6 bases). The germline CDR1 and CDR2 sequences are SGHRS and YFSETQ. The CDR3 runs 15 residues. The ends were cut back, 0 bases at V and 4 bases at J, with 14 bases in the middle. Written as DNA, the CDR3 is TGCGCCAGCAGCTTGGCCAGCGGACAGATGTACGAGCAGTACTTC. Its protein product is CASSLASGQMYEQYF.

This chain uses TRBV6-5 with TRBJ2-1; possibly TRBD2 for D (5 bases). The CDR3 is 15 amino acids. Germline V gene sequence: CDR1 MNHEY, CDR2 SVGAGI. The V gene lost 6 bases and the J gene lost 0 bases, with 12 bases spanning the gap. The CDR3 region is CASRPDFSSYNEQFF. CDR3 sequence (DNA): TGTGCCAGCAGACCGGACTTTTCCTCCTACAATGAGCAGTTCTTC.

For this clone: An end of the junction does not agree with germline; a read error may underlie this. This specimen includes other DNA sequences encoding the same CDR3. This rearrangement joins TRBV5-6 to TRBJ2-3; 12 bases map to TRBD2. Looked up from germline, CDR1 is SGHDT and CDR2 is YYEEEE. The CDR3 runs to 13 residues. CDR3 in DNA: TGTGCCAGCAGCTTGGAGCTAGCGGGGGGGCAGTATTTC. Amino acid sequence: CASSLELAGGQYF. Based on the CDR3 plus reference TRBV5-6 and TRBJ2-3, the full variable domain is DAGVTQSPTHLIKTRGQQVTLRCSPKSGHDTVSWYQQALGQGPQFIFQYYEEEERQRGNFPDRFSGHQFPNYSSELNVNALLLGDSALYLCASSLELAGGQYFGPGTRLTVL.

This chain uses TRBV4-1 with TRBJ2-5; 9 bases are shared with TRBD1. The DNA end is a closer match to TRBJ2-7, so the J assignment may be wrong. Germline-derived CDR1 and CDR2 are MGHRA and YSYEKL. This CDR3 contains 15 residues. The CDR3 nucleotides are TGCGCCAGCAGCTGGGACAGGGACATTAATTACGAGCAGTACTTC. Its translation: CASSWDRDINYEQYF.

This chain uses TRBV30 with TRBJ1-5, with D perhaps matching TRBD1 (6 bases). CDR3 size: 15 residues. CDR1 and CDR2 from the germline V gene are GTSNPN and SVGIG (reference sequence). Trimming removed 2 bases from V and 7 bases from J, with 18 bases in between. This chain's CDR3 is CAWSKGQGYDQPQHF. CDR3 in DNA: TGTGCCTGGAGTAAGGGTCAGGGGTACGACCAGCCCCAGCATTTT.

This chain uses TRBV11-2 with TRBJ1-1; D is undetermined. The CDR3 consists of 14 residues. V gave up 5 bases and J gave up 4 bases, with 14 bases separating them. Germline values: CDR1 SGHAT, CDR2 FQNNGV. The CDR3 nucleotides read TGTGCCAGCAGCGACCGAAGGCGAGGCACTGAAGCTTTCTTT. Protein sequence: CASSDRRRGTEAFF.

The rearrangement links TRBV6-1 to TRBJ1-2, with 7 positions matching TRBD1. Germline loops: CDR1 MNHNS, CDR2 SASEGT. The V segment lost 5 bases and the J segment 4 bases; nucleotides outside the gene matches: 7. The CDR3 extends over 14 amino acids. CDR3 sequence (DNA): TGTGCCAGCAGTTTGGTCGGACAGGTCTATGGCTACACCTTC. Translated: CASSLVGQVYGYTF.

This clone appeared a few times. V usage is TRBV7-2 and J usage is TRBJ2-7; 8 bases line up with TRBD1. V lost 6 bases and J lost 2; bases outside the gene matches: 6. The CDR3 runs 14 residues. Germline lookup yields CDR1 SGHTA and CDR2 FQGNSA. The CDR3 sequence is CASRAGTGPYEQYF. In DNA, the CDR3 is TGTGCCAGCAGAGCCGGGACAGGCCCCTACGAGCAGTACTTC.

The chain uses TRBV29-1 and TRBJ1-4; 8 bases fit TRBD1. The trim removed 5 bases at V and 6 bases at J, leaving 11 bases unmatched. This CDR3 is built from 15 residues. Germline V CDR1 and CDR2: SQVTM, ANQGSEA. CDR3 coding DNA: TGCAGCGTTACCGGCCAGGGGGCAGGGCATGAAAAACTGTTTTTT. It specifies CSVTGQGAGHEKLFF.

About this clone itself: Other DNA variants within this sample encode the same CDR3. As DNA, the CDR3 is TGTGCCAGCAGCGTGGGGGGGACTGAAGCTTTCTTT. The encoded protein is CASSVGGTEAFF. J is TRBJ1-1 and V is TRBV9; tentative D call: TRBD1 (5 bases). This CDR3 is 12 amino acids long. Trimming took off 2 bases at V and 5 bases at J, with 7 bases between the two ends. The germline V gene encodes CDR1 SGDLS and CDR2 YYNGEE.

The chain has TRBV6-6 and TRBJ2-7; TRBD1 matches 8 bases. The CDR3 extends over 16 amino acids. The V gene's germline CDR1 is MNHNY and CDR2 SVGAGI (reference sequence). The V and J ends lost 0 bases and 4 bases, in that order; junction bases with no gene match: 8. The CDR3 here is CASSYSTGTGLYEQYF. CDR3 DNA sequence: TGTGCCAGCAGTTACTCGACGGGGACAGGTCTATACGAGCAGTACTTC.

V is TRBV5-1 and J is TRBJ1-1, with a tentative D call TRBD1 (5 bases). The germline gives CDR1 SGHRS, CDR2 YFSETQ. This CDR3 spans 16 amino acids. With 4 bases removed from V and 5 bases from J, the gap between germline ends came to 21 bases. This chain's CDR3 is CASSTGPEVGWTEAFF. CDR3 DNA: TGCGCCAGCAGCACAGGTCCTGAGGTGGGTTGGACTGAAGCTTTCTTT.

The V and J genes are TRBV10-2 and TRBJ2-1; D uncertain. The V gene lost 3 bases and the J gene lost 4 bases, with 16 bases spanning the gap. The germline CDR1 and CDR2 sequences are WSHSY and SAAADI. CDR3 size: 16 residues. CDR3 nucleotides: TGCGCCAGCAGTGAAATTTTAGATTCTCCTTACAATGAGCAGTTCTTC. Translating it yields CASSEILDSPYNEQFF.

The chain couples TRBV27 to TRBJ1-5; perhaps TRBD1 as D (5 bases). The CDR3 has 15 residues. Trimming took off 3 bases at V and 4 bases at J, with 13 bases between the two ends. Germline V gives CDR1 MNHEY, CDR2 SMNVEV (reference sequence). The CDR3 protein is CASSLGGSLNQPQHF. Here the CDR3 DNA reads TGTGCCAGCAGTTTGGGGGGAAGCTTAAATCAGCCCCAGCATTTT.

This chain connects TRBV6-5 to TRBJ1-5; the D gene is possibly TRBD1 (5 bases). CDR1 is MNHEY and CDR2 is SVGAGI in the germline V gene. The CDR3 spans 14 residues. Trimming stripped 2 bases from V and 6 bases from J, with 11 bases between. CDR3 in DNA: TGTGCCAGCAGTTACGTTAGGGGAGGTCAGCCCCAGCATTTT. Protein: CASSYVRGGQPQHF.

The CDR3 loop reads CASSQVVSGTYGYTF. The CDR3, as DNA: TGCGCCAGCAGCCAAGTTGTTTCGGGAACATATGGCTACACCTTC. The chain joins TRBV4-3 to TRBJ1-2, with D unclear. CDR1 is LGHNA and CDR2 is YSLEER in the germline V gene. V dropped 1 base and J dropped 5 bases, with 14 bases sitting between them. CDR3 length: 15 amino acids.

This chain uses TRBV5-8 with TRBJ2-3; no firm D call. Germline CDR1 is SGHTS and CDR2 is YDEGEE. V was shortened by 1 base and J by 0 bases, with 15 bases between the two germline ends. The CDR3 extends over 17 amino acids. The CDR3 loop reads CASSLSVRRLSTDTQYF. The CDR3 DNA reads TGTGCCAGCAGCTTGTCCGTGCGGAGACTTAGCACAGATACGCAGTATTTT.

The gene calls are TRBV4-1 and TRBJ2-1; TRBD1 is a possible D gene (5 bases). Germline loops: CDR1 MGHRA, CDR2 YSYEKL. V was shortened by 0 bases and J by 0 bases, with 9 bases between the two germline ends. CDR3 length: 16 residues. This chain's CDR3 is CASSQDVQVSYNEQFF. The CDR3 region has the DNA TGCGCCAGCAGCCAAGATGTACAGGTCTCCTACAATGAGCAGTTCTTC.

This clone came up once. This chain joins TRBV19 and TRBJ2-7, with TRBD2 matching over 9 bases. CDR3 length equals 15 residues. J was trimmed by 3 bases and V by 5 bases; bases with no gene match: 8. CDR1 is LNHDA and CDR2 is SQIVND in the germline V gene (reference sequence). The CDR3 DNA reads as TGTGCCAGTAGTTCCAGCGGGGGGCCGGTCTACGAGCAGTACTTC. Residues: CASSSSGGPVYEQYF.

J is TRBJ2-7 and V is TRBV7-8; 7 nucleotides line up with TRBD1. J gave up 4 bases and V 3 bases, and 3 bases lay outside the gene matches. The CDR3 extends over 13 amino acids. Germline CDR1 and CDR2: SGHVS and FQNEAQ. In DNA, the CDR3 is TGTGCCAGCAGCTTGGACAGGATATACGAGCAGTACTTC. Protein sequence: CASSLDRIYEQYF. Drawing the rest from reference TRBV7-8 and TRBJ2-7, the complete variable domain is GAGVSQSPRYKVAKRGQDVALRCDPISGHVSLFWYQQALGQGPEFLTYFQNEAQLDKSGLPSDRFFAERPEGSVSTLKIQRTQQEDSAVYLCASSLDRIYEQYFGPGTRLTVT.

The rearrangement joins TRBV4-3 to TRBJ1-4; a weak D match, TRBD1 (5 bases). This CDR3 has 15 amino acids. Germline values: CDR1 LGHNA, CDR2 YSLEER. Trimming took 3 bases from V and 7 from J, leaving 15 bases between them. The CDR3 coding sequence is TGCGCCAGCAGCCAGGGGGGACTGATATTTGAAAAACTGTTTTTT. Translation: CASSQGGLIFEKLFF.

The V gene is TRBV5-1, the J gene TRBJ2-7; D is perhaps TRBD1 (7 bases). Germline lookup yields CDR1 SGHRS and CDR2 YFSETQ. The CDR3 covers 14 residues. V lost 2 bases, J lost 4 bases, and 13 bases lay in between. The CDR3 reads CASSLSGGTYEQYF. The CDR3 nucleotides are TGCGCCAGCAGCTTATCAGGGGGGACATACGAGCAGTACTTC.